The 14 T cell receptor beta chains reported below all come from one sample, sequenced in a study of post-analysis software for immune sequencing data. Study-wide results and limits: Patients had higher frequencies than controls of about 5 TRBV segments, including TRBV5-6, TRBV5-1 and TRBV20-1.

These receptors are not linked to any known antigen. TCR beta cDNA libraries had unique molecular identifiers. TCRdb fed the PCR reads into MiXCR, producing one record per CDR3 protein. The sample includes 750,000 to 900,000 distinct CDR3 sequences, under 60% of them seen just once. The sequencing input was blood. These receptors all come from a girl aged 5 to 17 with multiple sclerosis.

This clonotype was observed a few times. CDR3 region: CASSQFSGGFYGYTF. CDR3 sequence (DNA): TGTGCCAGCAGCCAATTCTCCGGGGGATTCTATGGCTACACCTTC. V gene TRBV16 combines with J gene TRBJ1-2, with D possibly matching TRBD1 (5 bases). This CDR3 has 15 residues. The V and J ends lost 1 base and 4 bases respectively, with 13 bases between them. Per germline, CDR1 KGHSY and CDR2 FQNENV.

V usage is TRBV7-9 and J usage is TRBJ2-5; 9 bases map to TRBD1. In germline, CDR1 is SEHNR, CDR2 FQNEAQ (reference sequence). J gave up 1 base and V 5 bases, and 5 bases lay outside the gene matches. This CDR3 is built from 15 residues. This CDR3 reads CASSPQTGGQETQYF. The CDR3 nucleotides read TGTGCCAGCAGCCCCCAGACAGGGGGCCAAGAGACCCAGTACTTC.

V and J are TRBV9 and TRBJ2-5; 10 nucleotides agree with TRBD2. V gave up 4 bases and J gave up 11 bases; unmatched junction bases: 11. Germline CDR1 SGDLS, CDR2 YYNGEE. The CDR3 consists of 14 residues. CDR3 protein: CASSPGLAFAEQYF. DNA of the CDR3: TGTGCCAGCAGCCCGGGACTAGCGTTTGCAGAGCAGTACTTC.

The V gene is TRBV25-1, the J gene TRBJ1-5; D uncertain. The CDR3 loop spans 14 amino acids. The V and J ends lost 3 bases and 6 bases respectively, with 12 bases between them. CDR1 is MGHDK, CDR2 SYGVNS, per germline. Here the CDR3 reads CASSDDEGSQPQHF. The CDR3 DNA is TGTGCCAGCAGTGACGATGAGGGCAGTCAGCCCCAGCATTTT.

The chain uses TRBV20-1 and TRBJ2-1, with TRBD2 matching over 8 bases. Trimming cost V 3 bases and J 2 bases; bases outside gene matches: 6. The CDR3 covers 15 residues. The germline gives CDR1 DFQATT, CDR2 SNEGSKA (reference sequence). CDR3 residues: CSARSGGGTYNEQFF. Written as DNA, the CDR3 is TGCAGTGCTAGGTCGGGCGGGGGGACCTACAATGAGCAGTTCTTC.

The V and J genes are TRBV5-5 and TRBJ2-7; no reliable D call. The J call is doubtful: the DNA matches TRBJ2-5 better. This CDR3 has 14 amino acids. Germline CDR1 reads SGHKS; CDR2 reads YYEKEE (reference sequence). The DNA of the CDR3 is TGTGCCAGCAGCTTTAAGTGGGCCGGGGAGACCCAGTACTTC. Translating it yields CASSFKWAGETQYF.

The genes are TRBV12-3 or TRBV12-4 and TRBJ2-7; TRBD2 matches at 12 bases. CDR3 length: 15 residues. V lost 3 bases, J lost 7 bases, and 7 bases stayed unmatched. This CDR3 reads CASSFGTSGFREQYF. In DNA form, the CDR3 reads TGTGCCAGCAGTTTCGGGACTAGCGGGTTTCGGGAGCAGTACTTC.

The rearrangement joins TRBV7-2 to TRBJ2-7; 9 bases align to TRBD2. Germline assignment: CDR1 SGHTA and CDR2 FQGNSA. After removal of 6 bases from V and 0 bases from J, the junction contained 3 bases not matched to a gene. The CDR3 has 14 residues. The CDR3 DNA sequence: TGTGCCAGCAGGTCGACTAGCGGCTCCTACGAGCAGTACTTC. It yields the protein CASRSTSGSYEQYF.

The chain has TRBV27 and TRBJ2-1; 14 bases match TRBD2. J was trimmed by 10 bases and V by 4 bases; bases with no gene match: 9. The CDR3 totals 16 residues. Germline CDR1 reads MNHEY; CDR2 reads SMNVEV (reference sequence). Here the CDR3 DNA reads TGTGCCAGCAGTTCCCCCGGGACTAGCGGGAGCCGGGAGCAGTTCTTC. Protein product: CASSSPGTSGSREQFF.

In this sample, this clonotype turned up a few times. The chain recombines TRBV20-1 with TRBJ2-1; the D gene is possibly TRBD2 (5 bases). This CDR3 comprises 15 residues. The V gene lost 0 bases and the J gene lost 7 bases, with 16 bases spanning the gap. Germline V gene sequence: CDR1 DFQATT, CDR2 SNEGSKA (reference sequence). The CDR3 is CSARDMGGYGNEQFF. The CDR3 nucleotides read TGCAGTGCTAGAGATATGGGCGGGTACGGTAATGAGCAGTTCTTC.

This clonotype appeared a few times. The chain is built from TRBV13 and TRBJ1-2; D is possibly TRBD1 (5 bases). Germline CDR1 is PRHDT and CDR2 is FYEKMQ (reference sequence). CDR3 size: 14 residues. Trimming cost V 3 bases and J 0 bases, with 8 bases left between them. The CDR3 sequence is CASSLDNSNYGYTF. CDR3 DNA sequence: TGTGCCAGCAGCTTGGACAATTCTAACTATGGCTACACCTTC.

This clonotype occurred once. V and J are TRBV14 and TRBJ2-1; 8 bases line up with TRBD2. The length of the CDR3 is 16 residues. V trimming: 4 bases; J trimming: 2 bases; junction bases outside the gene matches: 7. The germline CDR1 and CDR2 sequences are SGHDN and FVKESK. In nucleotides, the CDR3 is TGTGCCAGCAGCCGCCCGGGACTAGAGACCTACAATGAGCAGTTCTTC. Residues: CASSRPGLETYNEQFF. The variable domain in full, with the rest retrieved from reference TRBV14 and TRBJ2-1, is EAGVTQFPSHSVIEKGQTVTLRCDPISGHDNLYWYRRVMGKEIKFLLHFVKESKQDESGMPNNRFLAERTGGTYSTLKVQPAELEDSGVYFCASSRPGLETYNEQFFGPGTRLTVL.

J is TRBJ2-5 and V is TRBV6-1; 9 nucleotides agree with TRBD2. CDR3 size: 18 residues. Germline CDR1 is MNHNS and CDR2 is SASEGT. The V gene end was trimmed by 0 bases and the J gene end by 1 base; junction bases not matched to a gene: 9. The CDR3 is CASSEAAGGPLSQETQYF. The CDR3 DNA sequence: TGTGCCAGCAGTGAAGCGGCGGGAGGGCCATTGAGCCAAGAGACCCAGTACTTC.

The chain couples TRBV6-1 to TRBJ2-5, with 13 bases fitting TRBD2. Trimming removed 5 bases from V and 9 bases from J; junction bases left unmatched: 15. The CDR3 contains 17 residues. The germline gives CDR1 MNHNS, CDR2 SASEGT. CDR3 coding DNA: TGTGCCAGCAGTCCCGGGACTAGCGGGGCCTTTATTCAGGCCCAGTACTTC. It specifies CASSPGTSGAFIQAQYF.